Each of the 6 T cell receptor beta chains below was sequenced from the same sample in a study of cytomegalovirus exposure and HLA in healthy donors. In the PCR, 60 Vbeta and 13 Jbeta primers were used. TCRdb's table, derived via immunoSEQ multiplex PCR, lists solely in-frame clones and lacks some. The table has some 100,000 clones, about 78% seen once. Sequencing used PBMCs. Receptors originate from a woman aged 40 to 50 in good health and CMV-seropositive.

In its sample, this clone was seen once. J is TRBJ1-2 and V is TRBV2, with TRBD1 matching over 7 bases. CDR1 and CDR2 from the germline V gene are SNHLY and FYNNEI. Losses at the gene ends were 6 bases for V and 5 bases for J; bases not matched to a gene: 6. CDR3 size: 13 residues. In nucleotides, the CDR3 is TGTGCCAGCAGCGAAAGGGGGCTGTATGGCTACACCTTC. Protein: CASSERGLYGYTF.

The rearrangement uses TRBV4-2 and TRBJ1-2; TRBD1 is a possible D gene (6 bases). Germline V gene sequence: CDR1 LGHNA, CDR2 YNFKEQ. The CDR3 extends over 16 amino acids. V was cut by 1 base and J by 4 bases, with 16 bases left in between. The CDR3 is CASSQGSPLQGYGYTF. CDR3 nucleotide sequence: TGTGCCAGCAGCCAAGGGTCTCCCTTACAGGGCTATGGCTACACCTTC.

This clone was counted a few times. J is TRBJ1-1 and V is TRBV4-1; 7 nucleotides line up with TRBD1. V trimming: 2 bases; J trimming: 6 bases; junction bases outside the gene matches: 3. Germline V gene data show CDR1 as MGHRA and CDR2 as YSYEKL. The CDR3 consists of 13 residues. DNA of the CDR3: TGCGCCAGCAGCCAAAGACAGGGTCCTGAAGCTTTCTTT. Its translation is CASSQRQGPEAFF.

This chain uses TRBV30 with TRBJ2-3; TRBD2 aligns across 10 bases. The CDR3 has 16 residues. Germline V gives CDR1 GTSNPN, CDR2 SVGIG (reference sequence). The trim removed 2 bases at V and 0 bases at J, leaving 5 bases unmatched. The DNA of the CDR3 is TGTGCCTGGAGTCGTCTAGCGGGGGCTAGCACAGATACGCAGTATTTT. It codes for CAWSRLAGASTDTQYF.

This clone was seen once. The chain joins TRBV18 to TRBJ1-2; 9 positions match TRBD1. The CDR3 has 14 amino acids. Germline loops: CDR1 KGHSH, CDR2 LQKENI. J lost 3 bases, V lost 3 bases, and 2 bases had no gene match. The CDR3 here is CASSPRQGDYGYTF. CDR3 sequence (DNA): TGTGCCAGCTCACCGAGACAGGGGGACTATGGCTACACCTTC.

The V call is TRBV29-1, the J call TRBJ1-3, with 8 nucleotides matching TRBD1. This CDR3 is built from 15 residues. The germline gives CDR1 SQVTM, CDR2 ANQGSEA. After removal of 7 bases from V and 0 bases from J, the junction contained 8 bases not matched to a gene. DNA of the CDR3: TGCAGCGGGAGTACAGGGGGAAACTCTGGAAACACCATATATTTT. It encodes CSGSTGGNSGNTIYF.